This T cell receptor beta chain was recovered during a study of Graves' ophthalmopathy and Graves' hyperthyroidism. Lactation, pregnancy, uncontrolled infections and other autoimmune diseases were all grounds for excluding patients. This clonotype showed up many times. Its antigen is unidentified. Germline lookup yields CDR1 DFQATT and CDR2 SNEGSKA (reference sequence). Between the trimmed V and J ends, which lost 6 bases and 3 bases, there was a span of 15 bases. The CDR3 is made up of 14 amino acids. TCR beta CDR3 amplification used RNA transcripts. Amplification began with first-round RT-PCR using HTBI primers, then second-round multiplex PCR was performed. TCRdb processed the multiplex PCR reads anew with MiXCR; each CDR3 protein has one entry. The table includes roughly 1.1 million distinct CDR3 sequences, 36% detected once. Study observations and caveats: This model predicted ophthalmopathy progression (sensitivity around 71%, specificity 72% to 85%).

The chain recombines TRBV20-1 with TRBJ1-5, with D perhaps matching TRBD1 (5 bases). This clonotype originated in an adult man with Graves' hyperthyroidism. Sequenced: peripheral blood or thyroid tissue (not recorded which). CDR3 DNA: TGCAGTGCCACTCAGGGTCACCCCAATCAGCCCCAGCATTTT. Translation gives CSATQGHPNQPQHF.